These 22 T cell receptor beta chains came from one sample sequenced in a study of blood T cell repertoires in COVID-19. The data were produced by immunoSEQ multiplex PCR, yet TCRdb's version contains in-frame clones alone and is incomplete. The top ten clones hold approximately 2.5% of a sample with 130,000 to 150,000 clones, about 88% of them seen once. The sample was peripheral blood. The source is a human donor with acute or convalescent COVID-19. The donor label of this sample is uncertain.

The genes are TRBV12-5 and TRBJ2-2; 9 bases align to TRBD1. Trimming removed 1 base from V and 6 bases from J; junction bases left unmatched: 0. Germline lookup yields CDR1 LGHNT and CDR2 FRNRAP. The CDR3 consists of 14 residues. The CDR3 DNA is TGTGCTAGTGGTTTGGGGACAGGGGCCGGGGAGCTGTTTTTT. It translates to CASGLGTGAGELFF.

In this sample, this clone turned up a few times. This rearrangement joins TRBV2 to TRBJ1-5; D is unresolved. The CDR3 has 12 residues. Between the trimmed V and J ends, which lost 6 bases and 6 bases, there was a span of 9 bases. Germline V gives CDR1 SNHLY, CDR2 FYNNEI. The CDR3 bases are TGTGCCAGCAGCCCAGTTGGTCAGCCCCAGCATTTT. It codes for CASSPVGQPQHF.

The CDR3 sequence is CASSLGTGPGETQYF. The CDR3 DNA is TGTGCCAGCAGTTTAGGGACAGGGCCAGGGGAGACCCAGTACTTC. The chain combines TRBV27 with TRBJ2-5; TRBD1 agrees at 9 bases. Germline V gene lookup returns CDR1 MNHEY and CDR2 SMNVEV (reference sequence). Trimming cost V 2 bases and J 5 bases; bases outside gene matches: 6. This CDR3 region has 15 residues.

The CDR3 DNA reads TGTGCCTGGAGTCCGGGAAGGGGAGGGCAGTACACTGAAGCTTTCTTT. This codes for CAWSPGRGGQYTEAFF. This sequence joins TRBV30 and TRBJ1-1; D may be TRBD1 (5 bases). CDR3 length: 16 residues. Trimming pared 2 bases from V and 3 bases from J, leaving 19 bases between. Germline V gives CDR1 GTSNPN, CDR2 SVGIG (reference sequence).

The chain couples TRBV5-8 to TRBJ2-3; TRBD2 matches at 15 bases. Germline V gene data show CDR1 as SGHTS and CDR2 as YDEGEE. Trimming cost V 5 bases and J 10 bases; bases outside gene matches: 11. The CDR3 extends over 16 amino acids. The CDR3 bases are TGTGCCAGCAGGTACGCTCCCCGGACTAGCGGGGGGGCGCAGTATTTT. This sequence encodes CASRYAPRTSGGAQYF.

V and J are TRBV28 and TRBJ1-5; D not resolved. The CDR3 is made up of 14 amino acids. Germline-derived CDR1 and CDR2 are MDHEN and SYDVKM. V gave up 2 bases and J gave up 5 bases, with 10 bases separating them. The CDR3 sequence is CASSLVGGYQPQHF. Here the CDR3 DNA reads TGTGCCAGCAGTTTAGTCGGAGGCTATCAGCCCCAGCATTTT. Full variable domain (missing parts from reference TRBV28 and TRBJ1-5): DVKVTQSSRYLVKRTGEKVFLECVQDMDHENMFWYRQDPGLGLRLIYFSYDVKMKEKGDIPEGYSVSREKKERFSLILESASTNQTSMYLCASSLVGGYQPQHFGDGTRLSIL.

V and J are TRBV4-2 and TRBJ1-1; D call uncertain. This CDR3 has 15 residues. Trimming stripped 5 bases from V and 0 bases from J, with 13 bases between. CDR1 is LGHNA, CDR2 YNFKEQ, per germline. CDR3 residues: CASSYLGDMNTEAFF. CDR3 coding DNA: TGTGCCAGCAGCTACCTCGGGGATATGAACACTGAAGCTTTCTTT.

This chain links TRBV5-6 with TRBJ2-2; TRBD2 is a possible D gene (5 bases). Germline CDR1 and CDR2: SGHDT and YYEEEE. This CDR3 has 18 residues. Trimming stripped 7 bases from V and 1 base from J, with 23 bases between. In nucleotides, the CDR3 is TGTGCCAGCTTCCGTCGTCGATCGGGGATAGTGAACACCGGGGAGCTGTTTTTT. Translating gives CASFRRRSGIVNTGELFF.

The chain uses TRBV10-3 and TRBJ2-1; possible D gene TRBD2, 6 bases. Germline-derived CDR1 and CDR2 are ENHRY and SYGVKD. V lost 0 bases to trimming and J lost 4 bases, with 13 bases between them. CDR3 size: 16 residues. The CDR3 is CAISESAGFSYNEQFF. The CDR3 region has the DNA TGTGCCATCAGTGAGTCGGCGGGATTCTCGTACAATGAGCAGTTCTTC.

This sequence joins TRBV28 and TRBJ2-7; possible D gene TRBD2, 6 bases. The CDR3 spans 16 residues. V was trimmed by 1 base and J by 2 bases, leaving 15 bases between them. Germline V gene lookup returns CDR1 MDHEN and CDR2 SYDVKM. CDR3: CASSLSGASFTYEQYF. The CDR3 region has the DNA TGTGCCAGCAGTTTATCGGGAGCATCCTTTACCTACGAGCAGTACTTC.

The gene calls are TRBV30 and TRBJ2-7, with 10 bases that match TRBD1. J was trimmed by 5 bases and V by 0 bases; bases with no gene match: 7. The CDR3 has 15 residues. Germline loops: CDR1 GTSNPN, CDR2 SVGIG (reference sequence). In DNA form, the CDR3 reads TGTGCCTGGAGTGTACCGGGGGACAGGGGCCACGAGCAGTACGTC. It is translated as CAWSVPGDRGHEQYV.

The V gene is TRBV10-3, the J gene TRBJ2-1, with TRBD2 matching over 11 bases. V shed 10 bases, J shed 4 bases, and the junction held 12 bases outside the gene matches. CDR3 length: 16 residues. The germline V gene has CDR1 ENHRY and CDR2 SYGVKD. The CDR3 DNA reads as TGTGCCACCGTAAAACTAGCGGGGGACCCTTACAATGAGCAGTTCTTC. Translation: CATVKLAGDPYNEQFF.

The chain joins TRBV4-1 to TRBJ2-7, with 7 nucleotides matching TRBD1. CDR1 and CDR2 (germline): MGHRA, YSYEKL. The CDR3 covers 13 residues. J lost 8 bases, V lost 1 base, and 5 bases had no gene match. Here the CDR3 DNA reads TGCGCCAGCAGCCAAGCCGACAGGGCAAAGCAGTACTTC. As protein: CASSQADRAKQYF.

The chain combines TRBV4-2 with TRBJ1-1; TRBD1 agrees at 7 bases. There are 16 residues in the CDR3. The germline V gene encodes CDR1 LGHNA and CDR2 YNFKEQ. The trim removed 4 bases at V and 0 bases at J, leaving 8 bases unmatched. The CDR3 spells CASSPTTGSMNTEAFF. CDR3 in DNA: TGTGCCAGCAGCCCGACGACAGGGTCTATGAACACTGAAGCTTTCTTT.

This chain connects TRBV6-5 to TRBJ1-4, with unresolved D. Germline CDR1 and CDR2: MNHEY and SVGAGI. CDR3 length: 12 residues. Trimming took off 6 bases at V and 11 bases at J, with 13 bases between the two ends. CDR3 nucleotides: TGTGCCAGCAGCGGACCCAGCGGTAAACTGTTTTTT. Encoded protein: CASSGPSGKLFF.

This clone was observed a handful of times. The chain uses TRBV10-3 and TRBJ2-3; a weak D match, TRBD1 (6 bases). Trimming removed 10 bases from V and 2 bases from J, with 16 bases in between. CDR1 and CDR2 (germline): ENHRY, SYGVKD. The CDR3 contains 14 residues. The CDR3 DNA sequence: TGTGCCACCCAGGGGCGTCACGACACAGATACGCAGTATTTT. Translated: CATQGRHDTDTQYF.

This CDR3 reads CASSYSGGGTEAFF. The CDR3 DNA is TGTGCCAGCAGTTACTCAGGGGGCGGGACTGAAGCTTTCTTT. The chain has TRBV6-5 and TRBJ1-1, with 7 bases matching TRBD1. The CDR3 length is 14 residues. Unmatched junction bases numbered 3, after V lost 0 bases and J lost 5 bases. Germline CDR1 MNHEY, CDR2 SVGAGI.

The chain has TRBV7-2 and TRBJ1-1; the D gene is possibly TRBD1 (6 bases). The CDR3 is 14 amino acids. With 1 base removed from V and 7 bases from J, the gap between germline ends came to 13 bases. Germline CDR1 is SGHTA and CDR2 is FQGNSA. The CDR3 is CASSLVREQGEAFF. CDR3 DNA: TGTGCCAGCAGCTTAGTAAGGGAACAGGGTGAAGCTTTCTTT.

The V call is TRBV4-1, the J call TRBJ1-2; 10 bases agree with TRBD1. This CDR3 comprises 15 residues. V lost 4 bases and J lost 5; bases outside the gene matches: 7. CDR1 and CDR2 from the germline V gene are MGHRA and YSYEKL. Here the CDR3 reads CASSPTDRGQYGYTF. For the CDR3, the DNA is TGCGCCAGCAGCCCCACTGACAGGGGGCAATATGGCTACACCTTC.

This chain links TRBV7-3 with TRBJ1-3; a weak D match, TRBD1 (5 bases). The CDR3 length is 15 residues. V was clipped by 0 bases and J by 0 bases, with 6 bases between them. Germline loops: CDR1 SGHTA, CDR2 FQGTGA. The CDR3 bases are TGTGCCAGCAGCTTAACCAGGGACTCTGGAAACACCATATATTTT. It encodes CASSLTRDSGNTIYF. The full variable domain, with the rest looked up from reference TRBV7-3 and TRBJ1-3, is GAGVSQTPSNKVTEKGKYVELRCDPISGHTALYWYRQSLGQGPEFLIYFQGTGAADDSGLPNDRFFAVRPEGSVSTLKIQRTERGDSAVYLCASSLTRDSGNTIYFGEGSWLTVV.

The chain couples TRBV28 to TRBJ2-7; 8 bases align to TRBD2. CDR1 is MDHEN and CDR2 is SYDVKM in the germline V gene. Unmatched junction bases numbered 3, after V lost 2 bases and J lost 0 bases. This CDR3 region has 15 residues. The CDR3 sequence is CASSLSGGSSYEQYF. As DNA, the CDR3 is TGTGCCAGCAGTTTAAGCGGGGGTAGCTCCTACGAGCAGTACTTC.

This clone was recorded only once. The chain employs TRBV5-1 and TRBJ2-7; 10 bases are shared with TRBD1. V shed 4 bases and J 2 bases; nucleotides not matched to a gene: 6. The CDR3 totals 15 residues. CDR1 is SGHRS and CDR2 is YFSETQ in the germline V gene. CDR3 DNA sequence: TGCGCCAGCAGCCGGTCCGGGACAGGGGCCTACGAGCAGTACTTC. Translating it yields CASSRSGTGAYEQYF.